This T cell receptor (beta chain) stems from a study of cytomegalovirus exposure and HLA in healthy donors. Donors showed nominal health when sampled, although they likely had unrecorded immune exposures. V was trimmed by 7 bases and J by 1 base, leaving 14 bases between them. Germline loops: CDR1 MNHEY, CDR2 SVGAGI. This CDR3 spans 14 amino acids. PCR employed 60 Vbeta and 13 Jbeta primers. Repertoires were generated with immunoSEQ multiplex PCR, while TCRdb's copy carries only in-frame clones and drops some. The data contain 150,000 or so clones, 60% to 80% of them seen just once; the ten biggest clones take up around 0.97%.

The source of this sequence is a woman in her 50s in good health and CMV-seropositive. The sequencing input was PBMCs. V is TRBV6-5 and J is TRBJ2-7, with no clear D. The CDR3 region is CASIVTALSYEQYF. CDR3 bases: TGTGCCAGCATAGTTACAGCCCTTTCCTACGAGCAGTACTTC.